The present T cell receptor (beta chain) was sequenced within a study of CD8+CD57+ T cells in acquired aplastic anemia. Study in general: Sorted CD4+ plus CD8+ cells gave DNA averaging 3.2 ug. Study-wide results and limits: Researchers report that 25 to 35 CD8+ CDR3 sequences appeared in both patients and controls. Patients showed no significant difference from controls in CD8+ Simpson's diversity.

The germline V and J ends were trimmed by 6 bases and 8 bases, with 19 bases remaining between them. The CDR3 loop spans 14 amino acids. Germline CDR1 is DFQATT and CDR2 is SNEGSKA (reference sequence). This clonotype has a count of ten or more. Its antigen is not identified. The template used for profiling TCR beta VDJ and CDR3 was genomic DNA. MiXCR, applied by TCRdb to the reads, yields one record per CDR3 protein. The sample lists roughly 180,000 distinct CDR3 sequences, approximately 46% seen once, with around 3% in the top ten. This receptor was identified in a human donor in good health. The chain recombines TRBV20-1 with TRBJ1-4; tentatively, D is TRBD1 (5 bases). Sequenced sample: sorted CD4+, CD8+, or CD8+CD57+ T cells (not recorded which) from PBMCs. The CDR3 here is CSASMGGRKEKLFF. In nucleotides, the CDR3 is TGCAGTGCCAGCATGGGGGGAAGAAAAGAAAAACTGTTTTTT.